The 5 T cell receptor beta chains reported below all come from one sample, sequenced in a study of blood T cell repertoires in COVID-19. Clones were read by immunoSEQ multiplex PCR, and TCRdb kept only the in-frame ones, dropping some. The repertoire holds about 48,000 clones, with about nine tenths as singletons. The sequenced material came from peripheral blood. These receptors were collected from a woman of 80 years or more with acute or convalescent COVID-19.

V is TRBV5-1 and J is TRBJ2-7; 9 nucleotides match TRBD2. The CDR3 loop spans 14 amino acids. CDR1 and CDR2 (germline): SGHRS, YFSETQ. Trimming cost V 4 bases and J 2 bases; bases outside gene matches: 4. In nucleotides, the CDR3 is TGCGCCAGCAGCGTTAGCGGGGGACCCTACGAGCAGTACGTC. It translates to CASSVSGGPYEQYV.

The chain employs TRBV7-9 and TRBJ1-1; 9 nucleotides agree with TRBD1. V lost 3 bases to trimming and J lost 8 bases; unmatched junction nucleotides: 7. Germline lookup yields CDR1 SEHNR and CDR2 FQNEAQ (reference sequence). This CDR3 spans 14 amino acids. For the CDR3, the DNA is TGTGCCAGCAGCTTCGACAGGGGGTCGGCCGAAGCTTTCTTT. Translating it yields CASSFDRGSAEAFF.

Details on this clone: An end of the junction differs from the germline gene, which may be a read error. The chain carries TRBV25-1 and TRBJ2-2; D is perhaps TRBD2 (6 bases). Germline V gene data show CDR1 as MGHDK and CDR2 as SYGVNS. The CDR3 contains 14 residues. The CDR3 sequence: CASRTLLAGGALFF. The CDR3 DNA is TGTGCCAGCAGGACCCTCTTGGCAGGCGGGGCGCTGTTTTTT. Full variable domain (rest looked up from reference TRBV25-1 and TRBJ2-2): EADIYQTPRYLVIGTGKKITLECSQTMGHDKMYWYQQDPGMELHLIHYSYGVNSTEKGDLSSESTVSRIRTEHFPLTLESARPSHTSQYLCASRTLLAGGALFFGEGSRLTVL.

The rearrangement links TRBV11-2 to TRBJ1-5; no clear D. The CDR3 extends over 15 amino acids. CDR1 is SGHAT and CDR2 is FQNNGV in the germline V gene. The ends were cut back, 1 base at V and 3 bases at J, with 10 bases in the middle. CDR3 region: CASSLGLTNNQPQHF. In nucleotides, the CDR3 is TGTGCCAGCAGCTTAGGGCTGACTAACAATCAGCCCCAGCATTTT.

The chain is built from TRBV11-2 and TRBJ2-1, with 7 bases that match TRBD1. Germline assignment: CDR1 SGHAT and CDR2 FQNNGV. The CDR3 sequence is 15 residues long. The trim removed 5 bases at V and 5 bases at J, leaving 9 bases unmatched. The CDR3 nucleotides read TGTGCCAGCAGCCCGGGGACAGCCGAAGACAATGAGCAGTTCTTC. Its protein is CASSPGTAEDNEQFF. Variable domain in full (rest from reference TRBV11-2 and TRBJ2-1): EAGVAQSPRYKIIEKRQSVAFWCNPISGHATLYWYQQILGQGPKLLIQFQNNGVVDDSQLPKDRFSAERLKGVDSTLKIQPAKLEDSAVYLCASSPGTAEDNEQFFGPGTRLTVL.